Presented here are 11 T cell receptor beta chains from one specimen sequenced in a study of blood T cell repertoires in COVID-19. Produced via immunoSEQ multiplex PCR; TCRdb's table is partial and in-frame only. In the table there are roughly 220,000 clones, about four fifths of which are singletons. Sequences were obtained from peripheral blood. These TCRs come from a woman older than 75 with COVID-19, enrolled during active disease.

The rearrangement joins TRBV7-8 to TRBJ2-3; tentatively, D is TRBD2 (6 bases). The germline CDR1 and CDR2 sequences are SGHVS and FQNEAQ. The CDR3 has 14 residues. V lost 5 bases to trimming and J lost 6 bases, with 15 bases between them. CDR3 nucleotide sequence: TGTGCCAGCAGCCCGGAGGGGTTGGCGGATACGCAGTATTTT. Protein product: CASSPEGLADTQYF. Complete variable domain (other parts from reference TRBV7-8 and TRBJ2-3): GAGVSQSPRYKVAKRGQDVALRCDPISGHVSLFWYQQALGQGPEFLTYFQNEAQLDKSGLPSDRFFAERPEGSVSTLKIQRTQQEDSAVYLCASSPEGLADTQYFGPGTRLTVL.

The chain uses TRBV12-5 and TRBJ2-7; D call uncertain. Trimming removed 4 bases from V and 4 bases from J, with 8 bases in between. Germline CDR1 is LGHNT and CDR2 is FRNRAP. CDR3 length equals 12 residues. The CDR3 is CASGSSVYEQYF. CDR3 sequence (DNA): TGTGCTAGTGGTTCCTCCGTGTACGAGCAGTACTTC.

The rearrangement links TRBV28 to TRBJ1-6; 12 nucleotides agree with TRBD1. The CDR3 runs 21 residues. Germline V lookup: CDR1 MDHEN, CDR2 SYDVKM. V was pared by 8 bases and J by 1 base, with 18 bases of the junction left unmatched. Written as DNA, the CDR3 is TGTGCCAGCCAGGAACCCCCGGGACAGGGGGCGAAAAGATCCTATAATTCACCCCTCCACTTT. Amino acids: CASQEPPGQGAKRSYNSPLHF.

This clone was observed at least ten times. The chain is built from TRBV3-1 (or the pseudogene TRBV3-2) and TRBJ2-3, with 7 bases lining up with TRBD2. CDR3 length equals 15 residues. With 4 bases clipped from V and 4 bases from J, the junction kept 8 bases outside the gene matches. Per germline, CDR1 LGHDT and CDR2 YNNKEL (reference sequence). CDR3: CASSPGTLAADTQYF. As DNA, the CDR3 is TGTGCCAGCAGCCCAGGGACCCTAGCGGCAGATACGCAGTATTTT.

This chain uses TRBV27 with TRBJ1-5; tentative D call: TRBD1 (5 bases). CDR3 length: 17 amino acids. Germline values: CDR1 MNHEY, CDR2 SMNVEV (reference sequence). Trimming shortened V by 3 bases and J by 0 bases, and 15 bases separated the two germline ends. CDR3 amino acids: CASSFRPPGFSNQPQHF. The CDR3 nucleotides are TGTGCCAGCAGTTTTCGCCCCCCAGGGTTTAGCAATCAGCCCCAGCATTTT.

The V call is TRBV4-2, the J call TRBJ2-7, with D perhaps matching TRBD2 (5 bases). Germline V CDR1 and CDR2: LGHNA, YNFKEQ. The CDR3 runs 14 residues. The V end was cut by 0 bases, the J end by 5 bases, with 11 bases between. CDR3 bases: TGTGCCAGCAGCCAAGATAACCCAGCGGACGAGCAGTACTTC. Its translation is CASSQDNPADEQYF.

The J gene is TRBJ2-1, the V gene TRBV5-1; the match to TRBD1 covers 10 bases. Trimming cost V 5 bases and J 3 bases; bases outside gene matches: 8. This CDR3 spans 16 amino acids. The germline V gene encodes CDR1 SGHRS and CDR2 YFSETQ. CDR3 region: CASRPRQGASYNEQFF. CDR3 DNA: TGCGCCAGCAGACCACGACAGGGGGCAAGCTACAATGAGCAGTTCTTC.

This chain connects TRBV5-1 to TRBJ1-2; 9 nucleotides agree with TRBD1. Germline CDR1 and CDR2: SGHRS and YFSETQ. J gave up 7 bases and V 3 bases, and 7 bases lay outside the gene matches. This CDR3 contains 14 residues. CDR3 in DNA: TGCGCCAGCAGCTCTCTACAGGGGGCGGTTGGCTACACCTTC. This translates into CASSSLQGAVGYTF.

This clone occurred a few times. The J gene is TRBJ1-6, the V gene TRBV5-1; D is uncertain. With 0 bases removed from V and 5 bases from J, the gap between germline ends came to 6 bases. The germline V gene has CDR1 SGHRS and CDR2 YFSETQ. The CDR3 loop spans 14 amino acids. In DNA form, the CDR3 reads TGCGCCAGCAGCTTGGGGCAGAATAATTCACCCCTCCACTTT. Protein sequence: CASSLGQNNSPLHF.

This chain joins TRBV10-2 and TRBJ2-7; D uncertain. V was pared by 3 bases and J by 3 bases, with 9 bases between. Germline V gene data show CDR1 as WSHSY and CDR2 as SAAADI. The CDR3 has 13 residues. CDR3 loop: CASSENRDYEQYF. DNA of the CDR3: TGCGCCAGCAGTGAAAACAGAGACTACGAGCAGTACTTC.

The chain combines TRBV3-1 (or the pseudogene TRBV3-2) with TRBJ2-7, with 7 bases fitting TRBD2. The junction had 10 bases not matched to a gene; V was cut back by 4 bases and J by 4 bases. The CDR3 spans 15 residues. From germline, CDR1 is LGHDT and CDR2 YNNKEL (reference sequence). CDR3 protein: CASSRAWGGEYEQYF. CDR3 sequence (DNA): TGTGCCAGCAGCCGGGCCTGGGGGGGTGAATACGAGCAGTACTTC.